The present T cell receptor (beta chain) was sequenced within a study of blood T cell repertoires in COVID-19. This CDR3 comprises 17 residues. With 5 bases clipped from V and 0 bases from J, the junction kept 12 bases outside the gene matches. Germline values: CDR1 MNHEY, CDR2 SMNVEV (reference sequence). Libraries were prepared by immunoSEQ multiplex PCR; TCRdb keeps only in-frame clonotypes and omits some of them. The table has around 110,000 clones, 90% seen once. The rearrangement links TRBV27 to TRBJ1-1, with 7 bases matching TRBD1. The origin of this receptor is a human donor with active COVID-19. The donor label of this sample is uncertain. The sample was peripheral blood. The CDR3 nucleotides read TGTGCCAGCAGTACCCGACAAACGGGACAGATGAACACTGAAGCTTTCTTT. Its translation: CASSTRQTGQMNTEAFF.